A single sample is the source of the 29 T cell receptor beta chains below, sequenced in a study of cytomegalovirus exposure and HLA in healthy donors. Primers for the PCR totalled 60 Vbeta and 13 Jbeta. TCRdb's table, derived via immunoSEQ multiplex PCR, lists solely in-frame clones and lacks some. This table has some 130,000 clones, around four fifths appearing once. What was sequenced was PBMCs. The origin of the receptors is a man aged 30-40 years in good health.

The V and J genes are TRBV30 and TRBJ1-2, with 10 bases aligning to TRBD1. The CDR3 contains 14 residues. Trimming took 5 bases from V and 7 from J; bases not matched to a gene: 10. Germline values: CDR1 GTSNPN, CDR2 SVGIG (reference sequence). CDR3 loop: CAWGRTGGKVGYTF. The CDR3 bases are TGTGCCTGGGGCCGGACAGGGGGTAAGGTTGGCTACACCTTC.

This clone was detected once. The V and J genes are TRBV7-9 and TRBJ1-1; the match to TRBD1 covers 9 bases. Losses at the gene ends were 7 bases for V and 8 bases for J; bases not matched to a gene: 17. This CDR3 region has 16 residues. CDR1 is SEHNR and CDR2 is FQNEAQ in the germline V gene (reference sequence). The CDR3 nucleotides are TGTGCCAGCACCCCTAGCGGACAGGGGCCGACAGCGGAAGCTTTCTTT. Its protein is CASTPSGQGPTAEAFF.

The gene calls are TRBV6-6 and TRBJ1-3; no clear D gene. V lost 8 bases and J 2 bases, leaving 4 bases between the germline ends. The CDR3 totals 11 residues. The germline CDR1 and CDR2 sequences are MNHNY and SVGAGI (reference sequence). CDR3 in amino acids: CASLTGNTIYF. In DNA, the CDR3 is TGTGCCAGCCTAACTGGAAACACCATATATTTT.

This clone was seen a few times. This chain connects TRBV6-5 to TRBJ2-7; TRBD2 matches at 8 bases. V lost 6 bases to trimming and J lost 5 bases; unmatched junction nucleotides: 9. The CDR3 covers 14 residues. Germline loops: CDR1 MNHEY, CDR2 SVGAGI. This CDR3 is CASRPGGGHNEQYF. The CDR3 DNA sequence: TGTGCCAGCAGACCCGGGGGGGGGCACAACGAGCAGTACTTC.

The count of this clone is one. This sequence joins TRBV30 and TRBJ1-3; D not resolved. The V gene's germline CDR1 is GTSNPN and CDR2 SVGIG (reference sequence). The germline V and J ends were trimmed by 0 bases and 5 bases, with 5 bases remaining between them. The CDR3 covers 12 residues. This chain's CDR3 is CAWSVLRNTIYF. For the CDR3, the DNA is TGTGCCTGGAGTGTACTTCGAAACACCATATATTTT.

The chain has TRBV11-2 and TRBJ2-2; D unresolved. The CDR3 contains 15 residues. Germline-derived CDR1 and CDR2 are SGHAT and FQNNGV. The V end was cut by 5 bases, the J end by 3 bases, with 13 bases between. CDR3 in amino acids: CASSHLNTYTGELFF. The CDR3 region has the DNA TGTGCCAGCAGCCACCTGAACACGTACACCGGGGAGCTGTTTTTT.

This clone was seen a few times. This chain uses TRBV29-1 with TRBJ2-1, with TRBD2 matching over 14 bases. CDR1 is SQVTM, CDR2 ANQGSEA, per germline. With 7 bases clipped from V and 15 bases from J, the junction kept 14 bases outside the gene matches. This CDR3 region has 14 residues. CDR3 sequence: CSGASGTSGRGRFF. CDR3 bases: TGCAGCGGGGCGTCGGGGACTAGCGGGAGAGGGCGGTTCTTC.

V gene TRBV7-9 combines with J gene TRBJ2-5; 7 positions match TRBD1. CDR3 size: 15 residues. Germline V lookup: CDR1 SEHNR, CDR2 FQNEAQ (reference sequence). V lost 5 bases to trimming and J lost 5 bases; unmatched junction nucleotides: 11. This CDR3 reads CASSPGTAESETQYF. The CDR3 nucleotides are TGTGCCAGCAGCCCCGGGACAGCCGAATCGGAGACCCAGTACTTC.

J is TRBJ2-7 and V is TRBV27; 11 bases map to TRBD2. The CDR3 is 20 residues long. With V trimmed by 0 bases and J by 2 bases, 15 bases remained unmatched. Germline V gene data show CDR1 as MNHEY and CDR2 as SMNVEV (reference sequence). The CDR3 nucleotides are TGTGCCAGCAGTTTATCGGGTAGTACAAGACCGGGACTAGCGGCCTACGAGCAGTACTTC. This codes for CASSLSGSTRPGLAAYEQYF.

This chain connects TRBV5-4 to TRBJ2-1, with 8 bases lining up with TRBD2. Germline V gene sequence: CDR1 SGHNT, CDR2 YYREEE (reference sequence). After removal of 4 bases from V and 11 bases from J, the junction contained 5 bases not matched to a gene. This CDR3 is built from 12 residues. The CDR3 coding sequence is TGTGCCAGCAGCACACTAGCGGAAAAGCAGTTCTTC. Translating gives CASSTLAEKQFF.

The chain couples TRBV19 to TRBJ2-3; the match to TRBD2 covers 9 bases. Germline lookup yields CDR1 LNHDA and CDR2 SQIVND (reference sequence). V trimming: 5 bases; J trimming: 0 bases; junction bases outside the gene matches: 3. The length of the CDR3 is 15 residues. CDR3 sequence: CASSSSGASTDTQYF. The DNA for the CDR3 is TGTGCCAGTAGTTCTAGCGGGGCTAGCACAGATACGCAGTATTTT.

V usage is TRBV19 and J usage is TRBJ2-5; 11 bases align to TRBD2. Losses at the gene ends were 5 bases for V and 2 bases for J; bases not matched to a gene: 7. This CDR3 is 16 amino acids long. The germline CDR1 and CDR2 sequences are LNHDA and SQIVND (reference sequence). CDR3 loop: CASSARLAGIQETQYF. Written as DNA, the CDR3 is TGTGCCAGTAGTGCCCGACTAGCGGGAATTCAAGAGACCCAGTACTTC.

The J gene is TRBJ2-1, the V gene TRBV9; 8 bases fit TRBD2. The CDR3 extends over 15 amino acids. Germline V gives CDR1 SGDLS, CDR2 YYNGEE. Germline trimming cut 4 bases from V and 0 bases from J; bases unmatched to any gene: 3. The CDR3 reads CASSSAGGSYNEQFF. CDR3 DNA: TGTGCCAGCAGCTCTGCGGGGGGCTCCTACAATGAGCAGTTCTTC.

This chain uses TRBV28 with TRBJ2-7, with TRBD1 identical over 12 bases. The germline V gene has CDR1 MDHEN and CDR2 SYDVKM. The CDR3 totals 14 residues. The ends lost 10 bases at V and 5 bases at J; junction bases unmatched: 9. Here the CDR3 DNA reads TGTGCCATAAAGGCCGGGACAGGGGGCCACGAGCAGTACTTC. This gives the protein CAIKAGTGGHEQYF.

The table lists this clone with a few counts. V gene TRBV4-1 combines with J gene TRBJ1-1; TRBD1 agrees at 11 bases. From germline, CDR1 is MGHRA and CDR2 YSYEKL. V was pared by 4 bases and J by 5 bases, with 6 bases of the junction left unmatched. The CDR3 covers 15 residues. The CDR3 protein is CASSPVDRGRTEAFF. The CDR3 nucleotides are TGCGCCAGCAGCCCTGTGGACAGGGGGCGGACTGAAGCTTTCTTT.

The genes are TRBV18 and TRBJ1-1, with 12 positions matching TRBD1. This CDR3 is 17 amino acids long. Losses at the gene ends were 3 bases for V and 0 bases for J; bases not matched to a gene: 5. CDR1 and CDR2 (germline): KGHSH, LQKENI. CDR3 in DNA: TGTGCCAGCTCACCGGCCGGGACAGGGGGCATGAACACTGAAGCTTTCTTT. Translated, it gives CASSPAGTGGMNTEAFF.

V is TRBV6-1 and J is TRBJ1-3; unclear D gene. The germline gives CDR1 MNHNS, CDR2 SASEGT. Trimming shortened V by 2 bases and J by 3 bases, and 11 bases separated the two germline ends. The CDR3 spans 15 residues. The CDR3 DNA sequence: TGTGCCAGCAGTGAATTTGACTCTCGTGGAAACACCATATATTTT. It is translated as CASSEFDSRGNTIYF.

This sequence joins TRBV11-3 and TRBJ2-1; 13 bases are shared with TRBD2. V trimming: 5 bases; J trimming: 14 bases; junction bases outside the gene matches: 15. CDR3 length equals 16 residues. In germline, CDR1 is SGHNT, CDR2 YENEEA. The CDR3 reads CASSRAERTSGSLKFF. As DNA, the CDR3 is TGTGCCAGCAGCCGCGCTGAACGGACTAGCGGGAGTCTGAAGTTCTTC.

The chain carries TRBV28 and TRBJ2-3; D is perhaps TRBD2 (6 bases). The V end was cut by 1 base, the J end by 0 bases, with 8 bases between. CDR1 and CDR2 (germline): MDHEN, SYDVKM. The CDR3 runs to 15 residues. This CDR3 reads CASSLSGTSTDTQYF. The CDR3 DNA follows: TGTGCCAGCAGTTTATCCGGGACTAGCACAGATACGCAGTATTTT.

The chain uses TRBV11-2 and TRBJ1-5; perhaps TRBD1 as D (5 bases). CDR1 SGHAT and CDR2 FQNNGV come from the germline V gene. Trimming shortened V by 4 bases and J by 2 bases, and 12 bases separated the two germline ends. The CDR3 totals 15 residues. This CDR3 reads CASSSSGVGNQPQHF. CDR3 sequence (DNA): TGTGCCAGCAGCTCATCGGGGGTAGGCAATCAGCCCCAGCATTTT.

The chain is built from TRBV6-5 and TRBJ1-5; D is ambiguous. The germline V gene has CDR1 MNHEY and CDR2 SVGAGI. The CDR3 contains 13 residues. V was trimmed by 0 bases and J by 15 bases, leaving 15 bases between them. In DNA form, the CDR3 reads TGTGCCAGCAGTTACTCTACCGGAGATCAGCGGCATTTT. It codes for CASSYSTGDQRHF.

The chain is built from TRBV6-1 and TRBJ2-1, with 7 bases matching TRBD1. Germline V gene lookup returns CDR1 MNHNS and CDR2 SASEGT. With V trimmed by 9 bases and J by 4 bases, 3 bases remained unmatched. This CDR3 has 12 amino acids. CDR3 loop: CASLTGYNEQFF. The CDR3 DNA is TGTGCCAGTCTGACAGGGTACAATGAGCAGTTCTTC.

The chain links TRBV7-3 to TRBJ2-7, with 7 bases lining up with TRBD2. Looked up from germline, CDR1 is SGHTA and CDR2 is FQGTGA. The CDR3 is made up of 13 amino acids. V gave up 5 bases and J gave up 5 bases; unmatched junction bases: 6. The CDR3 sequence: CASSPGTMNEQYF. In DNA form, the CDR3 reads TGTGCCAGCAGCCCCGGGACTATGAACGAGCAGTACTTC. The variable domain in full, with the rest retrieved from reference TRBV7-3 and TRBJ2-7, is GAGVSQTPSNKVTEKGKYVELRCDPISGHTALYWYRQSLGQGPEFLIYFQGTGAADDSGLPNDRFFAVRPEGSVSTLKIQRTERGDSAVYLCASSPGTMNEQYFGPGTRLTVT.

This rearrangement joins TRBV14 to TRBJ2-3, with 10 positions matching TRBD1. The germline V gene encodes CDR1 SGHDN and CDR2 FVKESK. The CDR3 is made up of 17 amino acids. With V trimmed by 1 base and J by 3 bases, 7 bases remained unmatched. The CDR3 nucleotides read TGTGCCAGCAGCCAAGTCGGACAGGGGGGTTCGACAGATACGCAGTATTTT. Translated, it gives CASSQVGQGGSTDTQYF.

J is TRBJ2-7 and V is TRBV7-9; D remains unclear. V was trimmed by 4 bases and J by 0 bases, leaving 7 bases between them. This CDR3 comprises 13 residues. Looked up from germline, CDR1 is SEHNR and CDR2 is FQNEAQ (reference sequence). The CDR3 sequence: CASSSHSSYEQYF. Written as DNA, the CDR3 is TGTGCCAGCAGCTCCCATAGCTCCTACGAGCAGTACTTC.

This chain joins TRBV7-3 and TRBJ2-1; 11 bases fit TRBD2. The junction had 9 bases not matched to a gene; V was cut back by 5 bases and J by 9 bases. CDR1 SGHTA and CDR2 FQGTGA come from the germline V gene. CDR3 length equals 15 residues. The CDR3 is CASSPQLAGAGEQFF. DNA of the CDR3: TGTGCCAGCAGCCCCCAACTAGCGGGAGCTGGTGAGCAGTTCTTC.

Regarding this clone: A read error may account for a junction end that differs from germline. The rearrangement links TRBV7-9 to TRBJ2-7; 11 bases fit TRBD2. This CDR3 is built from 19 residues. Per germline, CDR1 SEHNR and CDR2 FQNEAQ (reference sequence). CDR3 DNA sequence: TGTTCCAGCAGCTCCCCGACCGGGACTAGCGGAGGTTCGGTCTACGAGCAGTACTTC. Protein product: CSSSSPTGTSGGSVYEQYF.

This clone was counted once. V gene TRBV5-1 combines with J gene TRBJ2-7, with a weak D call TRBD1 (6 bases). V dropped 7 bases and J dropped 6 bases, with 20 bases sitting between them. CDR3 length equals 14 residues. Germline V gene lookup returns CDR1 SGHRS and CDR2 YFSETQ. The CDR3 region is CASAPHREGGEQYF. The CDR3 DNA reads TGCGCCAGCGCCCCCCACAGGGAAGGGGGCGAGCAGTACTTC.

This sequence joins TRBV4-1 and TRBJ2-5; the match to TRBD2 covers 12 bases. Germline V gene lookup returns CDR1 MGHRA and CDR2 YSYEKL. Losses at the gene ends were 3 bases for V and 2 bases for J; bases not matched to a gene: 7. This CDR3 has 17 residues. The CDR3 region is CASSQGTSGLTQETQYF. CDR3 nucleotide sequence: TGCGCCAGCAGCCAGGGGACTAGCGGGTTAACTCAAGAGACCCAGTACTTC.